This TCR beta chain was obtained from a study of TIL therapy for anti-PD-1-resistant metastatic lung cancer. Across the study: Median tumor PD-L1 proportion score was 5% to 7%.

Time point noted: pre-treatment sample, taken before nivolumab and TIL therapy. The immunoSEQ assay was v3. Libraries were prepared by immunoSEQ multiplex PCR; TCRdb keeps only in-frame clonotypes and omits some of them. The sample holds 50,000 to 65,000 clones; about 81% are singletons and the top ten take roughly 3%. CDR3 length: 14 residues. Per the germline V gene, CDR1 is LNHNV and CDR2 is YYDKDF (reference sequence). The V gene lost 0 bases and the J gene lost 10 bases, with 13 bases spanning the gap. J is TRBJ2-1 and V is TRBV15, with no clear D. The input for sequencing was blood, taken at baseline. The source of this sequence is a person aged 25 to 85 with non-small cell lung cancer. The CDR3 protein is CATSRDQGSEEQFF. The CDR3 coding sequence is TGTGCCACCAGCAGAGATCAAGGGTCGGAAGAGCAGTTCTTC.